The next 25 T cell receptor beta chains were all read from a single sample in a study of post-analysis software for immune sequencing data. Study-level results: Five or six TRBV segments were significantly more frequent in patients than in controls. TRBV5-6, TRBV5-1 and TRBV20-1 were among these segments.

No antigen has been identified for these receptors. Every TCR beta cDNA library bore unique molecular identifiers. TCRdb re-called the PCR reads with MiXCR, one entry per CDR3 protein. The sample contains about 500,000 distinct CDR3 sequences, approximately 46% of which appear only once. Source material: blood. The receptors here all came from a girl between 10 and 17 years old with multiple sclerosis.

V usage is TRBV7-2 and J usage is TRBJ1-2; a weak D match, TRBD1 (6 bases). CDR1 is SGHTA, CDR2 FQGNSA, per germline. Trimming pared 4 bases from V and 8 bases from J, leaving 14 bases between. The CDR3 totals 13 residues. CDR3 bases: TGTGCCAGCAGCTCGCAGGGGTTCGGAGGCTACACCTTC. It codes for CASSSQGFGGYTF.

This clonotype was seen more than once but under ten times. The CDR3: CASSLAGAPRGNIQYF. The CDR3 DNA sequence: TGCGCCAGCAGCTTGGCAGGGGCTCCGAGGGGAAACATTCAGTACTTC. J is TRBJ2-4 and V is TRBV5-1, with D perhaps matching TRBD1 (6 bases). This CDR3 is 16 amino acids long. Looked up from germline, CDR1 is SGHRS and CDR2 is YFSETQ. The germline V and J ends were trimmed by 0 bases and 6 bases, with 16 bases remaining between them. The variable domain in full, with the rest retrieved from reference TRBV5-1 and TRBJ2-4, is KAGVTQTPRYLIKTRGQQVTLSCSPISGHRSVSWYQQTPGQGLQFLFEYFSETQRNKGNFPGRFSGRQFSNSRSEMNVSTLELGDSALYLCASSLAGAPRGNIQYFGAGTRLSVL.

The sample holds one count of this clonotype. The genes are TRBV2 and TRBJ2-5; 8 nucleotides line up with TRBD2. Germline V gene data show CDR1 as SNHLY and CDR2 as FYNNEI. The V and J ends lost 5 bases and 11 bases, in that order; junction bases with no gene match: 19. The CDR3 is 16 residues long. The CDR3 bases are TGTGCCAGCAGTTCTCCCAGCGGGAGTATCAACAATGAGCAGTACTTC. Protein: CASSSPSGSINNEQYF.

This clonotype has just one count. J is TRBJ2-3 and V is TRBV28; a weak D match, TRBD2 (6 bases). V dropped 3 bases and J dropped 5 bases, with 12 bases sitting between them. Germline V gene lookup returns CDR1 MDHEN and CDR2 SYDVKM. The CDR3 has 14 amino acids. Written as DNA, the CDR3 is TGTGCCAGCAGTTTGGACTACCGGGGAGATACGCAGTATTTT. Its protein is CASSLDYRGDTQYF. Full variable domain (remainder filled in from reference TRBV28 and TRBJ2-3): DVKVTQSSRYLVKRTGEKVFLECVQDMDHENMFWYRQDPGLGLRLIYFSYDVKMKEKGDIPEGYSVSREKKERFSLILESASTNQTSMYLCASSLDYRGDTQYFGPGTRLTVL.

In its sample, this clonotype was seen a few times. This chain connects TRBV20-1 to TRBJ2-5, with D perhaps matching TRBD2 (5 bases). Germline V gene lookup returns CDR1 DFQATT and CDR2 SNEGSKA (reference sequence). This CDR3 region has 14 residues. Trimming left V 1 base short and J 7 bases short, with 16 bases between. This chain's CDR3 is CSARGRRLAGTQYF. CDR3 DNA sequence: TGCAGTGCTAGAGGGCGGAGACTCGCGGGGACCCAGTACTTC.

The genes are TRBV29-1 and TRBJ2-1, with unresolved D. This CDR3 has 16 amino acids. From germline, CDR1 is SQVTM and CDR2 ANQGSEA. V was trimmed by 4 bases and J by 3 bases, leaving 19 bases between them. Here the CDR3 reads CSVVGRLDNSYNEQFF. CDR3 sequence (DNA): TGCAGCGTTGTGGGCAGGCTAGACAACAGCTACAATGAGCAGTTCTTC.

This clonotype was seen more than once but under ten times. V and J are TRBV20-1 and TRBJ2-1; 7 bases align to TRBD2. Germline-derived CDR1 and CDR2 are DFQATT and SNEGSKA (reference sequence). Unmatched junction bases numbered 13, after V lost 0 bases and J lost 2 bases. The CDR3 consists of 18 residues. The CDR3 DNA reads TGCAGTGCTAGAGATACCAGCGGGAATGCTCCCCCCTACAATGAGCAGTTCTTC. Encoded protein: CSARDTSGNAPPYNEQFF.

This clonotype was picked up a small number of times. The rearrangement links TRBV6-1 to TRBJ2-4, with 10 bases matching TRBD1. The better agreement between TRBJ2-7 and the DNA end casts doubt on the J call. The CDR3 covers 12 residues. Germline V CDR1 and CDR2: MNHNS, SASEGT. The CDR3, as DNA: TGTGCCAGCAGTGGGACAGGGGGCGAGCAGTACTTC. This codes for CASSGTGGEQYF.

This chain links TRBV12-3 or TRBV12-4 with TRBJ2-5; D uncertain. The CDR3 length is 11 residues. The V end was cut by 8 bases, the J end by 0 bases, with 4 bases between. Here the CDR3 DNA reads TGTGCCAGCCGGTACCAAGAGACCCAGTACTTC. Amino acids: CASRYQETQYF.

The rearrangement uses TRBV4-3 and TRBJ1-5, with D maybe TRBD1 (5 bases). This CDR3 spans 19 amino acids. V lost 4 bases, J lost 3 bases, and 25 bases lay in between. CDR1 LGHNA and CDR2 YSLEER come from the germline V gene. CDR3 sequence reads: CASSPYFGNIDSSNQPQHF. CDR3 nucleotide sequence: TGCGCCAGCAGCCCCTACTTCGGGAATATCGACAGTTCCAATCAGCCCCAGCATTTT.

The rearrangement joins TRBV4-1 to TRBJ1-1; the D gene is possibly TRBD1 (5 bases). The V gene's germline CDR1 is MGHRA and CDR2 YSYEKL. CDR3 length: 14 residues. V was clipped by 3 bases and J by 3 bases, with 11 bases between them. The CDR3 DNA follows: TGCGCCAGCAGCCATGCCAGGGCGGACACTGAAGCTTTCTTT. Protein: CASSHARADTEAFF.

This clonotype was picked up a small number of times. This chain connects TRBV28 to TRBJ2-3; 7 bases match TRBD2. Trimming cost V 11 bases and J 2 bases; bases outside gene matches: 7. The CDR3 contains 13 residues. Germline loops: CDR1 MDHEN, CDR2 SYDVKM. Here the CDR3 reads CAHNRDYTDTQYF. CDR3 bases: TGTGCCCACAACCGGGACTACACAGATACGCAGTATTTT.

This clonotype has only a few counts. The chain employs TRBV4-2 and TRBJ1-1; a possible D gene is TRBD1 (6 bases). Between the trimmed V and J ends, which lost 4 bases and 0 bases, there was a span of 21 bases. Looked up from germline, CDR1 is LGHNA and CDR2 is YNFKEQ. This CDR3 has 18 amino acids. The CDR3 here is CASSLKGGLETVNTEAFF. The CDR3 bases are TGTGCCAGCAGCCTCAAAGGGGGTTTAGAGACCGTGAACACTGAAGCTTTCTTT.

CDR3 in DNA: TGTGCCAGCAGACCCGGATCGACGAGGCTTAATTCACCCCTCCACTTT. Translation: CASRPGSTRLNSPLHF. J is TRBJ1-6 and V is TRBV2; D gene uncertain. Deletions cut 6 bases from V and 6 bases from J, with 18 bases between. The CDR3 spans 16 residues. CDR1 is SNHLY and CDR2 is FYNNEI in the germline V gene.

V gene TRBV3-1 combines with J gene TRBJ2-1, with a tentative D call TRBD2 (6 bases). Deletions cut 0 bases from V and 7 bases from J, with 16 bases between. The CDR3 runs to 16 residues. CDR1 is LGHDT, CDR2 YNNKEL, per germline (reference sequence). CDR3 nucleotides: TGTGCCAGCAGCCAAGAGAGGCTAGCGTTGGGGAATGAGCAGTTCTTC. Translating gives CASSQERLALGNEQFF.

The CDR3 DNA reads TGTGCCAGCAGCCTAGGGGCGGACACCTTCTATGGCTACACCTTC. Amino acid sequence: CASSLGADTFYGYTF. The chain uses TRBV7-3 and TRBJ1-2; a weak D match, TRBD1 (5 bases). The CDR3 has 15 residues. Trimming shortened V by 5 bases and J by 4 bases, and 17 bases separated the two germline ends. Per the germline V gene, CDR1 is SGHTA and CDR2 is FQGTGA.

The CDR3 region is CASSPILGGAYEQYF. CDR3 in DNA: TGTGCCAGCAGCCCCATCCTTGGGGGAGCCTACGAGCAGTACTTC. V and J are TRBV7-6 and TRBJ2-7; possibly TRBD1 or TRBD2 for D (5 bases each). Between the trimmed V and J ends, which lost 5 bases and 2 bases, there was a span of 16 bases. CDR1 is SGHVS and CDR2 is FNYEAQ in the germline V gene. CDR3 size: 15 residues.

The chain employs TRBV29-1 and TRBJ2-1, with a tentative D call TRBD2 (5 bases). Germline lookup yields CDR1 SQVTM and CDR2 ANQGSEA. V shed 7 bases and J shed 2 bases, with 15 bases lying between them. The CDR3 contains 14 residues. The CDR3 is CSAATRVPYNEQFF. DNA of the CDR3: TGCAGCGCCGCAACGAGGGTCCCCTACAATGAGCAGTTCTTC.

CDR3 bases: TGTGCCAGCAGTCCATTAGGACTAGCGGGGGCCAATGAGCAGTTCTTC. Translation gives CASSPLGLAGANEQFF. The chain employs TRBV12-3 or TRBV12-4 and TRBJ2-1; 13 bases are shared with TRBD2. V shed 5 bases, J shed 6 bases, and the junction held 7 bases outside the gene matches. The CDR3 has 16 residues.

The sample holds a few counts of this clonotype. The chain carries TRBV21-1 and TRBJ2-7; the D call of TRBD1 is as the table states it, not checked on the DNA. The better agreement between TRBJ2-4 and the DNA end casts doubt on the J call. TRBV21-1 is a recognized pseudogene. The CDR3 is 16 amino acids. CDR3 nucleotide sequence: TGTGCCAGCAGCCCCCACAGGGGGCGCGGCAAAAACATTCAGTACTTC. Translation: CASSPHRGRGKNIQYF.

The V and J genes are TRBV4-3 and TRBJ2-1, with D tentatively TRBD2 (6 bases). Germline-derived CDR1 and CDR2 are LGHNA and YSLEER. CDR3 size: 15 residues. V was shortened by 3 bases and J by 0 bases, with 9 bases between the two germline ends. The DNA of the CDR3 is TGCGCCAGCAGCCATGAGACTAGCTCCTACAATGAGCAGTTCTTC. It is translated as CASSHETSSYNEQFF.

The J gene is TRBJ1-1, the V gene TRBV12-3 or TRBV12-4, with D possibly being TRBD1 (6 bases). Deletions cut 6 bases from V and 0 bases from J, with 14 bases between. The CDR3 is made up of 15 amino acids. The CDR3 reads CASRLAGAMNTEAFF. The CDR3 bases are TGTGCCAGCAGGCTTGCGGGGGCAATGAACACTGAAGCTTTCTTT.

The sample holds a few counts of this clonotype. The CDR3 is CATDGWGETQYF. The CDR3 DNA follows: TGTGCCACGGACGGGTGGGGAGAGACCCAGTACTTC. V gene TRBV15 combines with J gene TRBJ2-5, with D unresolved. The CDR3 length is 12 residues. CDR1 is LNHNV, CDR2 YYDKDF, per germline (reference sequence). With 9 bases removed from V and 4 bases from J, the gap between germline ends came to 12 bases.

The rearrangement uses TRBV3-1 and TRBJ2-2; D not resolved. The V and J ends lost 4 bases and 4 bases respectively, with 7 bases between them. Germline values: CDR1 LGHDT, CDR2 YNNKEL (reference sequence). This CDR3 region has 13 residues. CDR3 amino acids: CASSPLATGELFF. DNA of the CDR3: TGTGCCAGCAGCCCCCTCGCCACCGGGGAGCTGTTTTTT.

V and J are TRBV20-1 and TRBJ2-5; TRBD1 agrees at 7 bases. The ends lost 5 bases at V and 4 bases at J; junction bases unmatched: 4. Germline CDR1 is DFQATT and CDR2 is SNEGSKA (reference sequence). This CDR3 has 12 amino acids. As DNA, the CDR3 is TGCAGTGCTGATAGACAGGGAGAGACCCAGTACTTC. Protein product: CSADRQGETQYF.